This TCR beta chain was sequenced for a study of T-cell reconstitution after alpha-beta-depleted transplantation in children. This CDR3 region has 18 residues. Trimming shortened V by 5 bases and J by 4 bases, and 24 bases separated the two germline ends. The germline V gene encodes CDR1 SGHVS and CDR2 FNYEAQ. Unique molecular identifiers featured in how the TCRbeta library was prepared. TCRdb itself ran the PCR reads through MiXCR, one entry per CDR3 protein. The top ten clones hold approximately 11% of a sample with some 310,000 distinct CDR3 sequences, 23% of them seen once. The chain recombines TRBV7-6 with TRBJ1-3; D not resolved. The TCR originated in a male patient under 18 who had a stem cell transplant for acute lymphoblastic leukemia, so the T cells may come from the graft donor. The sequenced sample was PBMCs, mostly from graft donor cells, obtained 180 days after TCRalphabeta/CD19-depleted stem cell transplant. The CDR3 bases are TGTGCCAGCAGCCGAGCATGGTGGCCCAAGGCACTCGGAAACACCATATATTTT. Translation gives CASSRAWWPKALGNTIYF.